The sequence of this T cell receptor beta chain was determined in a study of CD8+ T cells in alopecia areata. There are a few counts of this clone. Its target is unknown. Study-level results: TCR sharing across patients was less clear than in mice, possibly HLA-related. Especially in alopecia totalis/universalis, lesional scalp showed greater clonality than normal scalp did.

This CDR3 has 14 residues. V gave up 2 bases and J gave up 12 bases; unmatched junction bases: 9. Germline-derived CDR1 and CDR2 are GTSNPN and SVGIG (reference sequence). Treatment given: oral pan-JAK inhibitor, 5-10 mg twice daily. Sequencing used cDNA as its template, made by extracting RNA and reverse transcribing it. Generated by immunoSEQ multiplex PCR, the TCRdb table keeps only in-frame clones and is missing some. The table has 180,000 or so clones, about 51% seen once. The receptor's source is a human donor with alopecia areata. The V and J genes are TRBV30 and TRBJ2-1; 11 nucleotides agree with TRBD2. The starting material was CD8+ T cells sorted from blood, obtained at approximately week 51, from a patient treated with tofacitinib. Here the CDR3 reads CAWSSVGLADSQFF. Written as DNA, the CDR3 is TGTGCCTGGAGTTCAGTGGGACTAGCGGATTCGCAGTTCTTC.